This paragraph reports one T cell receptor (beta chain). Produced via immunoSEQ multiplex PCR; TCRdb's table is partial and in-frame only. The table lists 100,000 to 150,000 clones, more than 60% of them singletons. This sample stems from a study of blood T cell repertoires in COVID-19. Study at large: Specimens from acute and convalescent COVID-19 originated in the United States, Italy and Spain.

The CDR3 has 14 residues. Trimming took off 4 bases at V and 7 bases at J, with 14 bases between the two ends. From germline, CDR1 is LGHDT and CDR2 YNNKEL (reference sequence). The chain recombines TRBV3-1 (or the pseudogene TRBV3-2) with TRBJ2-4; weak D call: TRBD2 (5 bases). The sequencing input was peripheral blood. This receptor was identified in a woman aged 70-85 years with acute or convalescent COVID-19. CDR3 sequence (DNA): TGTGCCAGCAGCCCCCGGGGTCCTGTGAACATTCAGTACTTC. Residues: CASSPRGPVNIQYF.